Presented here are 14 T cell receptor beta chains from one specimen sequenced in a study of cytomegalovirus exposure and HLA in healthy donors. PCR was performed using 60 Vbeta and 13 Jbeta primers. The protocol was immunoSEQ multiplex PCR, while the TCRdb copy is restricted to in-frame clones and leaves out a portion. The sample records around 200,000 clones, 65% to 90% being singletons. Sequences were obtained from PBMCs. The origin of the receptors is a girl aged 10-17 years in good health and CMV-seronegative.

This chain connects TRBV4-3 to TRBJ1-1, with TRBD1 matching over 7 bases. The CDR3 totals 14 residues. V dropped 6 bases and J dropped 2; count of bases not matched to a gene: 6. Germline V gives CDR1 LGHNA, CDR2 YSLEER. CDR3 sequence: CASRPGTDNTEAFF. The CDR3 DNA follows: TGCGCCAGCAGACCCGGGACAGATAACACTGAAGCTTTCTTT.

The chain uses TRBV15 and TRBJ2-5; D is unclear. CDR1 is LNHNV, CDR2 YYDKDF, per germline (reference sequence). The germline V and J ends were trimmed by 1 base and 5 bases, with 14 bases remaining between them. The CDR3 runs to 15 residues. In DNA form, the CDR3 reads TGTGCCACCAGCAGAGTATTTGCGTTCGGGGAGACCCAGTACTTC. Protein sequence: CATSRVFAFGETQYF.

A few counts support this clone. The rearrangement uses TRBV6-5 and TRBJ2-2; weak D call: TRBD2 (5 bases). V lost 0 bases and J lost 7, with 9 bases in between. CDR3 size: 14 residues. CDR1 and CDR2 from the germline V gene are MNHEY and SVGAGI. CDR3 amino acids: CASSYSNGVGELFF. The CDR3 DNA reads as TGTGCCAGCAGTTACTCGAACGGGGTCGGGGAGCTGTTTTTT.

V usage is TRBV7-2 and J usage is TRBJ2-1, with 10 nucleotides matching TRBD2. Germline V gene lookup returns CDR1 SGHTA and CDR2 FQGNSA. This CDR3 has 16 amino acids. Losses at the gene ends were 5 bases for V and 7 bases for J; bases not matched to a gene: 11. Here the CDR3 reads CASSRPPGTSVNEQFF. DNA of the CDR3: TGTGCCAGCAGCCGGCCCCCCGGGACTAGCGTGAATGAGCAGTTCTTC.

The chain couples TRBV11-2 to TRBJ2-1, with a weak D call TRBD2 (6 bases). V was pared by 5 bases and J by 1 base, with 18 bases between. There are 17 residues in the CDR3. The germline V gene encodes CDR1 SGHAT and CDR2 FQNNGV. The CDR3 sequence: CASSHLEGLSSYNEQFF. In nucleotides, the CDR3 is TGTGCCAGCAGCCATTTGGAGGGTCTGTCGTCCTACAATGAGCAGTTCTTC.

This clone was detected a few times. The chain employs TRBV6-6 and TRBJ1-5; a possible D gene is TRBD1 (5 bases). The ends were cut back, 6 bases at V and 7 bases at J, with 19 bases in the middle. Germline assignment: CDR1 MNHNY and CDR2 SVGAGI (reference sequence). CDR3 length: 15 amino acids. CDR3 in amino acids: CASRDGHRQRQPQHF. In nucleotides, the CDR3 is TGTGCCAGCAGGGACGGACACCGACAACGACAGCCCCAGCATTTT.

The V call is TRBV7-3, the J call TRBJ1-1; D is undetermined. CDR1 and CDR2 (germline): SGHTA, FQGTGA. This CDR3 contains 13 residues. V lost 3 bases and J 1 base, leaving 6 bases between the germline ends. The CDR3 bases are TGTGCCAGCAGCTTCACTCCGAACACTGAAGCTTTCTTT. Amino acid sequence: CASSFTPNTEAFF.

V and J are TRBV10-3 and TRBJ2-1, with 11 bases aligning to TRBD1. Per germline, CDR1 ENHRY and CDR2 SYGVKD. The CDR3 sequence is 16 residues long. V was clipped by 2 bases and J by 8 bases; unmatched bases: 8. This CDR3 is CAISEPGQGDVDEQFF. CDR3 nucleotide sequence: TGTGCCATCAGTGAGCCGGGACAGGGGGATGTGGATGAGCAGTTCTTC.

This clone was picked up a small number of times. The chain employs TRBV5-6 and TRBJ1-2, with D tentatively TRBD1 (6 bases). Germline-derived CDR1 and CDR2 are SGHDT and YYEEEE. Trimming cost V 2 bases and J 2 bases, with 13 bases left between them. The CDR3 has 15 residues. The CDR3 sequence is CASSLSDRTNYGYTF. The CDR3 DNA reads TGTGCCAGCAGCTTATCCGACAGGACAAACTATGGCTACACCTTC.

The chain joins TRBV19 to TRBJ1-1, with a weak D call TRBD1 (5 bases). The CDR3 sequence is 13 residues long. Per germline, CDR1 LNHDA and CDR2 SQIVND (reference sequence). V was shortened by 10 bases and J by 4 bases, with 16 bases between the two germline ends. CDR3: CAIRGGGATEAFF. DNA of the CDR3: TGTGCCATTAGGGGCGGGGGTGCCACTGAAGCTTTCTTT. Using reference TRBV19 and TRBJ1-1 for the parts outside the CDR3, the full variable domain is DGGITQSPKYLFRKEGQNVTLSCEQNLNHDAMYWYRQDPGQGLRLIYYSQIVNDFQKGDIAEGYSVSREKKESFPLTVTSAQKNPTAFYLCAIRGGGATEAFFGQGTRLTVV.

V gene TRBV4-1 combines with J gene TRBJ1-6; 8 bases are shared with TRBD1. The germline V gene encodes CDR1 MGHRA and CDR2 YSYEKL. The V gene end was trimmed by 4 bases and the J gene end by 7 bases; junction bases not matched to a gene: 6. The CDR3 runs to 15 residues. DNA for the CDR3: TGCGCCAGCAGCCTCCCGGGACAGGTGAATTCACCCCTCCACTTT. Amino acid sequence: CASSLPGQVNSPLHF.

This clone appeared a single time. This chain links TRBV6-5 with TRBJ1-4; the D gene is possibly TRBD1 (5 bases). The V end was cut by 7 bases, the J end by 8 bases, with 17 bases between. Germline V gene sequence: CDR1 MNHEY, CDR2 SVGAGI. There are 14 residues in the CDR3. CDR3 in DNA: TGTGCCAGCACACTCTCAGGGTTTCGCGAAAAACTGTTTTTT. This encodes CASTLSGFREKLFF.

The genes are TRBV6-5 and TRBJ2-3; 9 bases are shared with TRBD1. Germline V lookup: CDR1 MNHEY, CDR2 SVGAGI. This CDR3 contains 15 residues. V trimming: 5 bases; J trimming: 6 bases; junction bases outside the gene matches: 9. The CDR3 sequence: CASSRTTGGADTQYF. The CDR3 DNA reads TGTGCCAGCAGTCGAACAACAGGGGGCGCGGATACGCAGTATTTT.

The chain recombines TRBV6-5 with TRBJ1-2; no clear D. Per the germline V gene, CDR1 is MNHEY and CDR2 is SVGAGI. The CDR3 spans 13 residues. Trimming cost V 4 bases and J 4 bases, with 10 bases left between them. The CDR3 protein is CASSSDPGYGYTF. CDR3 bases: TGTGCCAGCAGTTCCGACCCAGGCTATGGCTACACCTTC.